This record concerns one T cell receptor (beta chain) sequence. This sample is part of a study of Ad26.COV2.S vaccination and SARS-CoV-2 variants. Treatment reported: over 15 received Ad26.COV2.S at low or high dose, single or two shots; about 5 received placebo; per-sample allocation not given. Sampling happened 63 days after the first vaccine or placebo injection. Boston provided a donor who was an adult aged 18-55 years. J was trimmed by 5 bases and V by 6 bases; bases with no gene match: 7. The CDR3 sequence is 15 residues long. The germline gives CDR1 LNHDA, CDR2 SQIVND (reference sequence). This table comes from immunoSEQ multiplex PCR, and its TCRdb copy is limited to in-frame clones, with some not included. The sample consists of roughly 420,000 clones, roughly 90% of them appearing once.

Sequencing was performed on peripheral blood, taken in a trial of Ad26.COV2.S vaccine versus placebo. The sequence was collected from a person aged 18-65 years who received the Ad26.COV2.S COVID-19 vaccine or a placebo. The chain carries TRBV19 and TRBJ1-6; 7 positions match TRBD1. The CDR3 DNA follows: TGTGCCAGTAGGGTAACAGGGGATGATAATTCACCCCTCCACTTT. Translating it yields CASRVTGDDNSPLHF.